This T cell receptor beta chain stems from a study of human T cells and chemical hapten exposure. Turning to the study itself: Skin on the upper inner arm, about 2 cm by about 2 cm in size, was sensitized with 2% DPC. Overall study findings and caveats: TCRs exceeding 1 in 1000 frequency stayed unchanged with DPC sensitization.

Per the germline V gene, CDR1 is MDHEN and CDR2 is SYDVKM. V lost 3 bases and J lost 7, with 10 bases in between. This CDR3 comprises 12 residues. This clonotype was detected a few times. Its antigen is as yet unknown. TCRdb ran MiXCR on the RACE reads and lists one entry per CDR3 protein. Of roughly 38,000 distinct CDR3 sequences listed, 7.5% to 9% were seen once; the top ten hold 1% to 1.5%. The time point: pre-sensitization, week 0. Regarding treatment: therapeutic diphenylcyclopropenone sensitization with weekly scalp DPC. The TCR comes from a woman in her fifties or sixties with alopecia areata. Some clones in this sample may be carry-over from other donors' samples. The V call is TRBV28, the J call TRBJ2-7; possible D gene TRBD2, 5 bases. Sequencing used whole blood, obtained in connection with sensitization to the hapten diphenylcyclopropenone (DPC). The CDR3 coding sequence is TGTGCCAGCAGTTTCGGCACTAGGGAGCAGTACTTC. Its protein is CASSFGTREQYF.